This passage covers 15 T cell receptor beta chains from one sample sequenced in a study of T cell changes during pregnancy in multiple sclerosis. The protocol was immunoSEQ multiplex PCR, while the TCRdb copy is restricted to in-frame clones and leaves out a portion. The table lists some 40,000 clones, roughly 93% of them singletons. The material sequenced was CD8+ T cells from peripheral blood mononuclear cells, taken in the third trimester of pregnancy. The receptors shown here come from a female donor with multiple sclerosis, enrolled in a pregnancy study.

The CDR3 loop is CASSPRRNTNTGELFF. In DNA form, the CDR3 reads TGTGCCAGCTCACCACGGAGGAACACGAACACCGGGGAGCTGTTTTTT. The chain is built from TRBV18 and TRBJ2-2; a weak D match, TRBD2 (5 bases). The V gene lost 1 base and the J gene lost 0 bases, with 9 bases spanning the gap. CDR1 and CDR2 (germline): KGHSH, LQKENI. The CDR3 totals 16 residues.

CDR3: CASSLTGKIDEQFF. The DNA of the CDR3 is TGTGCCAGCAGCCTCACAGGAAAGATCGATGAGCAGTTCTTC. The chain has TRBV13 and TRBJ2-1; tentative D call: TRBD1 (5 bases). There are 14 residues in the CDR3. With 5 bases removed from V and 8 bases from J, the gap between germline ends came to 16 bases. Germline loops: CDR1 PRHDT, CDR2 FYEKMQ (reference sequence).

The genes are TRBV7-6 and TRBJ2-3, with 7 positions matching TRBD2. This CDR3 spans 16 amino acids. Germline V gives CDR1 SGHVS, CDR2 FNYEAQ. The ends lost 1 base at V and 4 bases at J; junction bases unmatched: 8. This CDR3 is CASSLEGGGRPDTQYF. CDR3 sequence (DNA): TGTGCCAGCAGCTTAGAGGGCGGGGGTAGGCCAGATACGCAGTATTTT.

The CDR3 region is CASSQVSGTGGSYEQYF. The CDR3 DNA reads TGTGCCAGCAGCCAAGTTTCCGGGACAGGGGGTTCCTACGAGCAGTACTTC. The chain combines TRBV4-2 with TRBJ2-7; 11 bases are a match to TRBD1. CDR3 length equals 17 residues. V trimming: 1 base; J trimming: 1 base; junction bases outside the gene matches: 6. Germline lookup yields CDR1 LGHNA and CDR2 YNFKEQ.

DNA of the CDR3: TGCGCCAGCAGCCCCACCGGGACAGCGGGCTCCCTTCACTACGAGCAGTACTTC. Amino acid sequence: CASSPTGTAGSLHYEQYF. The genes are TRBV5-1 and TRBJ2-7, with D perhaps TRBD1 (7 bases). There are 18 residues in the CDR3. Trimming removed 4 bases from V and 3 bases from J, with 26 bases in between. The germline gives CDR1 SGHRS, CDR2 YFSETQ.

This clone was seen a handful of times. The chain couples TRBV13 to TRBJ1-1; TRBD1 agrees at 8 bases. Germline CDR1 reads PRHDT; CDR2 reads FYEKMQ (reference sequence). The junction had 9 bases not matched to a gene; V was cut back by 4 bases and J by 5 bases. The CDR3 totals 15 residues. The CDR3 protein is CASSSSTGVGTEAFF. CDR3 DNA sequence: TGTGCCAGCAGCTCCTCGACAGGGGTGGGAACTGAAGCTTTCTTT. The full variable domain, in which reference TRBV13 and TRBJ1-1 provide the parts outside the CDR3, is AAGVIQSPRHLIKEKRETATLKCYPIPRHDTVYWYQQGPGQDPQFLISFYEKMQSDKGSIPDRFSAQQFSDYHSELNMSSLELGDSALYFCASSSSTGVGTEAFFGQGTRLTVV.

This chain links TRBV30 with TRBJ2-1; 8 bases map to TRBD2. V lost 1 base to trimming and J lost 8 bases; unmatched junction nucleotides: 10. CDR3 length equals 15 residues. Germline CDR1 reads GTSNPN; CDR2 reads SVGIG (reference sequence). CDR3 nucleotides: TGTGCCTGGAGTGACACGGGGGGGCCTGGCGATGAGCAGTTCTTC. Amino acids: CAWSDTGGPGDEQFF.

This chain joins TRBV4-1 and TRBJ1-3; perhaps TRBD1 as D (6 bases). From germline, CDR1 is MGHRA and CDR2 YSYEKL. V lost 0 bases to trimming and J lost 4 bases, with 10 bases between them. CDR3 size: 15 residues. This CDR3 is CASSQDPGEGNTIYF. Written as DNA, the CDR3 is TGCGCCAGCAGCCAAGATCCAGGGGAGGGAAACACCATATATTTT.

V usage is TRBV6-6 and J usage is TRBJ2-1; 10 positions match TRBD2. This CDR3 comprises 14 residues. The germline CDR1 and CDR2 sequences are MNHNY and SVGAGI (reference sequence). V was clipped by 5 bases and J by 5 bases; unmatched bases: 3. The CDR3, as DNA: TGTGCCAGCAGTCTAGCGGGGGCCGACAATGAGCAGTTCTTC. This sequence encodes CASSLAGADNEQFF.

The chain combines TRBV27 with TRBJ1-5; D is perhaps TRBD1 (6 bases). There are 14 residues in the CDR3. Trimming took off 2 bases at V and 5 bases at J, with 10 bases between the two ends. The germline gives CDR1 MNHEY, CDR2 SMNVEV (reference sequence). The CDR3 DNA reads TGTGCCAGCAGTTTACAACAGGGTTATCAGCCCCAGCATTTT. This sequence encodes CASSLQQGYQPQHF.

This chain connects TRBV9 to TRBJ2-7, with D possibly being TRBD1 (6 bases). Trimming pared 4 bases from V and 3 bases from J, leaving 11 bases between. Germline lookup yields CDR1 SGDLS and CDR2 YYNGEE. There are 13 residues in the CDR3. In DNA, the CDR3 is TGTGCCAGCAGCCCGGGACACGGCTACGAGCAGTACTTC. This encodes CASSPGHGYEQYF. Together with reference TRBV9 and TRBJ2-7, the CDR3 gives the full variable domain: DSGVTQTPKHLITATGQRVTLRCSPRSGDLSVYWYQQSLDQGLQFLIQYYNGEERAKGNILERFSAQQFPDLHSELNLSSLELGDSALYFCASSPGHGYEQYFGPGTRLTVT.

The V call is TRBV6-4, the J call TRBJ2-2, with D possibly matching TRBD2 (5 bases). Looked up from germline, CDR1 is MRHNA and CDR2 is SNTAGT. The CDR3 loop spans 15 amino acids. V lost 5 bases, J lost 3 bases, and 13 bases lay in between. CDR3 coding DNA: TGTGCCAGCAGTCTTCTTCCAGCGGACACCGGGGAGCTGTTTTTT. It specifies CASSLLPADTGELFF.

This clone was counted a single time. The chain combines TRBV13 with TRBJ1-1, with D uncertain. This CDR3 region has 13 residues. CDR1 and CDR2 (germline): PRHDT, FYEKMQ (reference sequence). Trimming cost V 1 base and J 8 bases, with 11 bases left between them. The CDR3 coding sequence is TGTGCCAGCAGCTTAGAGGAGGAGCCAGAAGCTTTCTTT. It yields the protein CASSLEEEPEAFF.

This clone occurred once. This chain links TRBV11-2 with TRBJ2-7; TRBD2 might be the D (6 bases). V was cut by 3 bases and J by 3 bases, with 12 bases left in between. The CDR3 spans 14 residues. Germline V CDR1 and CDR2: SGHAT, FQNNGV. The DNA of the CDR3 is TGTGCCAGCAGCTTCGGCGGGGTCAGCTACGAGCAGTACTTC. Translating gives CASSFGGVSYEQYF.

The J gene is TRBJ2-1, the V gene TRBV6-4; 10 nucleotides line up with TRBD2. This CDR3 comprises 15 residues. Looked up from germline, CDR1 is MRHNA and CDR2 is SNTAGT. The ends lost 3 bases at V and 4 bases at J; junction bases unmatched: 3. This CDR3 is CASSEGLADYNEQFF. The CDR3, as DNA: TGTGCCAGCAGTGAAGGACTAGCGGATTACAATGAGCAGTTCTTC.